A selection of T cell receptor beta chains follows, all from one sample in a study of T cell responses to AZD1222 COVID-19 vaccine. Method: immunoSEQ multiplex PCR; TCRdb's copy keeps in-frame clones and lacks some. The table shows just over 65,000 clones, with about 88% occurring only once. The sample here was peripheral blood, taken on day 0 of AZD1222 vaccination. Source of these receptors: an adult in good health. Both conserved end residues are trimmed from each CDR3. Expanded clones get a size class; other rows say once, few or many, or leave the size out.

J	length	size	V	CDR3
TRBJ1-1	9	NA	TRBV25-1	ASSENGGAF
TRBJ2-3	11	few	TRBV30	AWTSGRADTQY
TRBJ1-2	10	NA	TRBV12-5	ASGLTGQGYT
TRBJ2-2	10	few	TRBV12-3/TRBV12-4	ASSFSAGELF
TRBJ1-6	9	NA	TRBV6-5	ASSRISTLH
TRBJ2-3	14	NA	TRBV5-1	ASSPYGQTSTDTQY
TRBJ2-5	12	NA	TRBV29-1	SVEARGLRETQY
TRBJ1-3	14	NA	TRBV7-9	ASSLATRTSGNTIY
TRBJ2-7	10	NA	TRBV15	ATSRDTEGAR
TRBJ1-1	14	few	TRBV15	ATSRVLGTGNTEAF
TRBJ1-5	12	few	TRBV19	ASSLGASNQPQH
TRBJ1-4	13	NA	TRBV28	ASSLTDRGYEKLF
TRBJ2-5	12	NA	TRBV4-1	ASSQVGGGETQY
TRBJ2-7	8	NA	TRBV29-1	SVGGYEQY
TRBJ1-1	12	few	TRBV30	AWSRRQGWTEAF
TRBJ1-1	11	NA	TRBV11-1	ASSSELNTEAF
TRBJ1-2	11	NA	TRBV5-5	ASSFAGAYGYT
TRBJ1-1	11	NA	TRBV3-1/TRBV3-2	ASSQRVDTEAF
TRBJ1-2	12	NA	TRBV2	ASQGQGSSYGYT
TRBJ2-1	14	NA	TRBV25-1	ASSERGQGTYNEQF
TRBJ1-2	9	NA	TRBV25-1	ASRGALRYT
TRBJ2-5	13	NA	TRBV7-9	ASSLPVTEGETQY
TRBJ1-5	15	NA	TRBV7-8	ASSLARGEYSNQPQH
TRBJ2-3	14	NA	TRBV7-8	ASSFTQGPSTDTQY
TRBJ1-1	11	NA	TRBV30	AWSPFQNTEAF
TRBJ1-5	12	NA	TRBV9	ASSVAGVNQPQH
TRBJ1-4	11	NA	TRBV5-1	ASSPGGSVQLF
TRBJ1-3	16	NA	TRBV11-2	ASSRKIREGSSGNTIY
TRBJ1-2	11	few	TRBV9	ASSEGQGSGYT
TRBJ1-2	12	NA	TRBV6-5	ASSYSAEIGGYT
TRBJ1-2	13	NA	TRBV7-3	ASSLERVPNYGYT
TRBJ2-7	12	NA	TRBV18	ASSPFPDSYEQY
TRBJ2-7	10	NA	TRBV14	ASSQLTSEQY
TRBJ1-4	13	NA	TRBV19	ASSTPGGRSGKLF
TRBJ2-1	14	few	TRBV6-4	ASSGEGTRDYNEQF
TRBJ1-2	11	NA	TRBV29-1	SVDRGINYGYT
TRBJ2-7	12	NA	TRBV2	ASRADWYLYEQY
TRBJ1-1	10	NA	TRBV9	ASSLTGAEAF
TRBJ2-5	11	NA	TRBV28	ASSLTLGVPQY
TRBJ1-5	11	NA	TRBV30	AWSPGRNQPQH
TRBJ1-1	12	NA	TRBV5-5	ASSWGTENTEAF
TRBJ2-4	12	NA	TRBV7-6	ASSPRTGGLHQY
TRBJ2-3	14	NA	TRBV11-3	ASSPLGSGSTDTQY
TRBJ2-7	13	NA	TRBV11-3	ASSWASSGENEQY
TRBJ2-7	13	NA	TRBV6-1	ASSESGTEYYEQY
TRBJ1-6	15	NA	TRBV10-3	AISEGPLTINNSPLH
TRBJ1-1	12	NA	TRBV7-9	ASSEQGGNTEAF